A selection of T cell receptor beta chains follows, all from one sample in a study of CXCR3-negative and CXCR3-positive naive CD8 T cells. TCRdb reprocessed the 5' RACE reads; each CDR3 protein has one entry and no DNA is given. The repertoire table contains around 45,000 distinct CDR3 sequences. Specimen: naive CXCR3- CD8+ T cells from blood. The receptors come from a human donor in good health. Some clones in this sample may be carry-over from other donors' samples. The CDR3 runs from the conserved cysteine through the conserved F or W. Some rows mark clone size as missing; the rest say once, few, many or name a class of expanded clone.

V gene,clone size,J gene,CDR3 protein
TRBV6-2/TRBV6-3,medium-sized,TRBJ2-1,CASSSYTGREQFF
TRBV14,.,TRBJ2-1,CASSQVAGSSYNEQFF
TRBV20-1,.,TRBJ2-5,CSARDPPVETQYF
TRBV7-9,.,TRBJ2-1,CASSLQGAPYNEQFF
TRBV7-3,.,TRBJ2-2,CASSESTTGELFF
TRBV7-8,.,TRBJ2-5,CASSLGASAETKYF
TRBV7-2,.,TRBJ2-7,CASSLTRQVVYEQYF
TRBV29-1,.,TRBJ2-1,CSGEGGAYNEQFF
TRBV4-3,.,TRBJ2-3,CASSPRTGGTDTQYF
TRBV10-3,.,TRBJ1-1,CAISEPTTGRTEAFF
TRBV25-1,.,TRBJ2-7,CASSEYIPRQRGYEQYF
TRBV12-3/TRBV12-4,.,TRBJ2-2,CASSLHKDYTGELFF
TRBV28,.,TRBJ1-1,CASSLTGGNTEAFF
TRBV29-1,.,TRBJ2-1,CSVELTAPWNEQFF
TRBV5-6,.,TRBJ1-1,CASSWGSGIEAFF
TRBV4-2,.,TRBJ2-7,CASSPTGYGSYEQYF
TRBV29-1,.,TRBJ1-2,CSAIGWDYGYTF
TRBV12-3/TRBV12-4,.,TRBJ2-7,CASSPTGTGSYEQYF
TRBV24-1,.,TRBJ2-3,CATSDNHGSSGRVADTQYF
TRBV28,.,TRBJ1-6,CASTFTGMESPLHF
TRBV5-1,.,TRBJ2-2,CASSAHTGSSTGELFF
TRBV28,.,TRBJ2-5,CASSFYSELAGSGTQYF
TRBV7-9,.,TRBJ1-2,CASAYVVRGVDGYTF
TRBV29-1,.,TRBJ2-5,CSVVGRGVQETQYF
TRBV7-9,.,TRBJ2-5,CASRPQGGMETQYF
TRBV28,.,TRBJ2-7,CASSLYRANVEQYF
TRBV20-1,.,TRBJ1-1,CSAAGELATEAFF
TRBV4-3,.,TRBJ2-1,CASSRGAGQGKNEQFF
TRBV9,.,TRBJ2-7,CASSVYSGGAEQYF